The 18 T cell receptor beta chains presented below share a single source sample, sequenced in a study of OX40 agonist ivuxolimab in advanced cancers. Libraries were made using the immunoSEQ multiplex PCR assay. The table comes from immuneACCESS by way of TCRdb, which keeps in-frame sequences with V and J called. Part of the clones is missing from these tables; in studies checked, under half for an unresolved V gene and the rest for unknown reasons. The sample table records some 78,000 clones; around 89% of these occur just once. 0.45% to 0.6% of the sample is in the top ten clones. This specimen consisted of CD4+ or CD8+ T cells sorted from blood, obtained in a trial of the OX40 agonist ivuxolimab. The receptors originated from an adult with an advanced solid tumor such as melanoma, head and neck, liver or kidney cancer.

This clone was detected a few times. J is TRBJ1-5 and V is TRBV18, with TRBD1 as a possible D gene (6 bases). Germline-derived CDR1 and CDR2 are KGHSH and LQKENI. The germline V and J ends were trimmed by 2 bases and 3 bases, with 14 bases remaining between them. There are 16 residues in the CDR3. CDR3 loop: CASSPGTQGVNQPQHF. As DNA, the CDR3 is TGTGCCAGCTCACCAGGGACACAGGGAGTCAATCAGCCCCAGCATTTT.

In DNA form, the CDR3 reads TGTGCCAGCAGCTCCCCGACTCAAAGCGGGAAACTGTTTTTT. Its translation: CASSSPTQSGKLFF. The chain has TRBV5-5 and TRBJ1-4, with unresolved D. Trimming shortened V by 3 bases and J by 11 bases, and 17 bases separated the two germline ends. CDR3 length: 14 amino acids. Germline V CDR1 and CDR2: SGHKS, YYEKEE (reference sequence).

The chain is built from TRBV6-1 and TRBJ2-2; 7 nucleotides align to TRBD1. The length of the CDR3 is 13 residues. CDR1 and CDR2 (germline): MNHNS, SASEGT. After removal of 7 bases from V and 9 bases from J, the junction contained 8 bases not matched to a gene. CDR3 sequence: CASIGTALRELFF. In DNA, the CDR3 is TGTGCCAGCATTGGGACAGCGTTAAGGGAGCTGTTTTTT.

The chain uses TRBV6-5 and TRBJ2-5, with unresolved D. Germline V gene lookup returns CDR1 MNHEY and CDR2 SVGAGI. The CDR3 is 13 amino acids. Trimming took 6 bases from V and 2 from J, leaving 10 bases between them. The CDR3 protein is CASSRKPQETQYF. The DNA for the CDR3 is TGTGCCAGCAGCCGAAAACCTCAAGAGACCCAGTACTTC.

The rearrangement links TRBV5-1 to TRBJ1-3, with 8 nucleotides matching TRBD1. CDR3 length: 16 residues. CDR1 SGHRS and CDR2 YFSETQ come from the germline V gene. V trimming: 3 bases; J trimming: 4 bases; junction bases outside the gene matches: 9. Written as DNA, the CDR3 is TGCGCCAGCAGCTCGTCCGGACAGGGTGTAGGAAACACCATATATTTT. This translates into CASSSSGQGVGNTIYF.

The chain has TRBV9 and TRBJ2-3; D gene unclear. V was pared by 1 base and J by 6 bases, with 6 bases between. There are 12 residues in the CDR3. Looked up from germline, CDR1 is SGDLS and CDR2 is YYNGEE. CDR3 sequence reads: CASSVMGDTQYF. The DNA for the CDR3 is TGTGCCAGCAGCGTAATGGGGGATACGCAGTATTTT.

The rearrangement uses TRBV27 and TRBJ2-1, with 7 bases that match TRBD1. Germline lookup yields CDR1 MNHEY and CDR2 SMNVEV (reference sequence). The ends lost 1 base at V and 8 bases at J; junction bases unmatched: 2. There are 13 residues in the CDR3. CDR3 region: CASSLFDRDEQFF. In DNA, the CDR3 is TGTGCCAGCAGTTTATTTGACAGGGATGAGCAGTTCTTC.

This chain joins TRBV6-1 and TRBJ2-1; no reliable D call. Germline loops: CDR1 MNHNS, CDR2 SASEGT. The CDR3 consists of 13 residues. V was trimmed by 5 bases and J by 0 bases, leaving 5 bases between them. The DNA of the CDR3 is TGTGCCAGCAGTAGGGTCTCCTACAATGAGCAGTTCTTC. Its translation is CASSRVSYNEQFF.

The genes are TRBV29-1 and TRBJ1-1; possible D gene TRBD1, 6 bases. The V end lost 8 bases, the J end lost 3 bases, and 13 bases lay between the germline ends. This CDR3 contains 12 residues. Germline V CDR1 and CDR2: SQVTM, ANQGSEA. The DNA for the CDR3 is TGCAGCACCAGCAGGGGCGACACTGAAGCTTTCTTT. It specifies CSTSRGDTEAFF.

CDR3 DNA: TGTGCCACCGCTGCCGAGCCCTACGCCCAAGAGACCCAGTACTTC. It codes for CATAAEPYAQETQYF. This chain uses TRBV11-2 with TRBJ2-5; D not resolved. The CDR3 loop spans 15 amino acids. Looked up from germline, CDR1 is SGHAT and CDR2 is FQNNGV. V was cut by 10 bases and J by 1 base, with 19 bases left in between.

This rearrangement joins TRBV11-3 to TRBJ1-1; D call uncertain. Trimming took off 1 base at V and 4 bases at J, with 7 bases between the two ends. The CDR3 is 13 residues long. Germline V gene data show CDR1 as SGHNT and CDR2 as YENEEA. The CDR3 DNA follows: TGTGCCAGCAGCTTAGGGCCGGGCACTGAAGCTTTCTTT. Its translation is CASSLGPGTEAFF.

V gene TRBV10-3 combines with J gene TRBJ1-2, with TRBD1 matching 9 bases. Germline assignment: CDR1 ENHRY and CDR2 SYGVKD. This CDR3 region has 13 residues. V was clipped by 7 bases and J by 6 bases; unmatched bases: 6. The CDR3 reads CAITQDRGDGYTF. Here the CDR3 DNA reads TGTGCCATCACCCAGGACAGGGGAGATGGCTACACCTTC.

The V gene is TRBV19, the J gene TRBJ2-7, with 7 bases matching TRBD1. V trimming: 7 bases; J trimming: 5 bases; junction bases outside the gene matches: 8. Per germline, CDR1 LNHDA and CDR2 SQIVND (reference sequence). CDR3 size: 13 residues. Here the CDR3 DNA reads TGTGCCAGTAAACCGACAGGGATCAACGAGCAGTACTTC. As protein: CASKPTGINEQYF.

V and J are TRBV7-9 and TRBJ1-3; 7 bases fit TRBD1. Germline V gene data show CDR1 as SEHNR and CDR2 as FQNEAQ (reference sequence). J lost 0 bases, V lost 2 bases, and 7 bases had no gene match. This CDR3 comprises 17 residues. The chain's CDR3 is CASSLYGTANSGNTIYF. CDR3 in DNA: TGTGCCAGCAGCTTATATGGGACAGCAAACTCTGGAAACACCATATATTTT.

The chain is built from TRBV7-9 and TRBJ1-2; a weak D match, TRBD1 (5 bases). The CDR3 consists of 14 residues. V shed 5 bases and J shed 4 bases, with 14 bases lying between them. Germline values: CDR1 SEHNR, CDR2 FQNEAQ (reference sequence). CDR3 coding DNA: TGTGCCAGCAGCCCGCGGGACGCATTCTATGGCTACACCTTC. Translation: CASSPRDAFYGYTF. Looking up the rest from reference TRBV7-9 and TRBJ1-2 gives the full variable domain: DTGVSQNPRHKITKRGQNVTFRCDPISEHNRLYWYRQTLGQGPEFLTYFQNEAQLEKSRLLSDRFSAERPKGSFSTLEIQRTEQGDSAMYLCASSPRDAFYGYTFGSGTRLTVV.

This rearrangement joins TRBV29-1 to TRBJ2-6; no firm D call. Germline assignment: CDR1 SQVTM and CDR2 ANQGSEA. The V gene lost 7 bases and the J gene lost 0 bases, with 7 bases spanning the gap. The CDR3 contains 13 residues. In nucleotides, the CDR3 is TGCAGCGCCGAAACCTCTGGGGCCAACGTCCTGACTTTC. It specifies CSAETSGANVLTF.

A few counts support this clone. V usage is TRBV6-5 and J usage is TRBJ1-6, with D possibly being TRBD1 (5 bases). Germline V gene lookup returns CDR1 MNHEY and CDR2 SVGAGI. The CDR3 has 14 amino acids. Trimming left V 0 bases short and J 8 bases short, with 8 bases between. The CDR3 sequence: CASSYSRGDSPLHF. CDR3 DNA: TGTGCCAGCAGTTACTCTCGGGGGGATTCACCCCTCCACTTT.

This chain links TRBV5-6 with TRBJ1-2; D is uncertain. Germline CDR1 and CDR2: SGHDT and YYEEEE. Deletions cut 4 bases from V and 4 bases from J, with 8 bases between. This CDR3 spans 12 amino acids. The CDR3 loop is CASSPRGYGYTF. The CDR3 DNA follows: TGTGCCAGCAGCCCCCGGGGCTATGGCTACACCTTC.